This T cell receptor beta chain stems from a study of spatial heterogeneity in lung cancer. This clonotype was observed at least ten times. Its antigen remains unknown. A library made for alpha chains picked up this beta chain off target, so its size means little. TCRdb re-derived calls from the 5' RACE reads in MiXCR, one entry per CDR3 protein. The sample yields under 15,000 distinct CDR3 sequences, around 5.4% seen once. Regarding time point: sample taken at primary tumor resection. Unsorted samples of tumor, nontumor lung or frozen PBMC had their whole RNA sequenced. Findings and caveats of the study: Within tumors, counts of expanded alpha and beta TCRs tracked tumor mutation counts.

V was clipped by 2 bases and J by 1 base, with 22 bases between them. The CDR3 is 19 amino acids. Germline loops: CDR1 MNHEY, CDR2 SVGEGT. The specimen comprised lung tumor tissue, sampled at surgery. The chain recombines TRBV6-2 or TRBV6-3 with TRBJ2-3; D tentatively reads TRBD1 or TRBD2 (6 bases each). The sequence derives from a female donor with early-stage non-small cell lung cancer. The DNA of the CDR3 is TGTGCCAGCAGTTACGGCCACCGGGACACCCGGAGGGGCACAGATACGCAGTATTTT. Translating it yields CASSYGHRDTRRGTDTQYF.